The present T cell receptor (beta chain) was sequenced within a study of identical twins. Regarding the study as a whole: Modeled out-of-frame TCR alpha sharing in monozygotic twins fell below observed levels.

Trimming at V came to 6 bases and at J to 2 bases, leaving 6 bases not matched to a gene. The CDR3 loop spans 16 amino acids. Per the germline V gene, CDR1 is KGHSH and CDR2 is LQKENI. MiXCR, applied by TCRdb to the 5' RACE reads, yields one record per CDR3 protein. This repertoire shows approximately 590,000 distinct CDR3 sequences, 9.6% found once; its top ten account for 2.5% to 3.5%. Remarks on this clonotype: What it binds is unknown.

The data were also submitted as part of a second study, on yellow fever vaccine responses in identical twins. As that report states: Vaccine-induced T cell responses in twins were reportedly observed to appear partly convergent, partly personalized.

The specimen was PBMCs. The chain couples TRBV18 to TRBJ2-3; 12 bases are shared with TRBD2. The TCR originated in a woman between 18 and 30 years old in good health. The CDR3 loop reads CASSSGLAGHTDTQYF. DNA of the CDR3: TGTGCCAGCTCGTCCGGACTAGCGGGGCACACAGATACGCAGTATTTT.